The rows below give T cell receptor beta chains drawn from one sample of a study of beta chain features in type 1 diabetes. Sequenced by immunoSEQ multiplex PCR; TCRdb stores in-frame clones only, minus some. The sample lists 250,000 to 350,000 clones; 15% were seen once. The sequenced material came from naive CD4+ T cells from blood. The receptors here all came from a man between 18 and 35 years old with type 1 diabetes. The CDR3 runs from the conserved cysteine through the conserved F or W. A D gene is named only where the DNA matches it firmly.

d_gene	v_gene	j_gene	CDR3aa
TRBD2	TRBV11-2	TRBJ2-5	CASSSTSGAQETQYF
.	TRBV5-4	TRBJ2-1	CASSHRQGGYNEQFF
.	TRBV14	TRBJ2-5	CASSQGGFKTQYF
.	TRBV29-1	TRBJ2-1	CSVGGLYNEQFF
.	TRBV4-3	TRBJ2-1	CASSLWRDNEQFF
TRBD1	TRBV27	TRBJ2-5	CASSLDWRTGKETQYF
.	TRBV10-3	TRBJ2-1	CAISESRENEQFF
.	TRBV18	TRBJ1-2	CASSPVREDGYTF
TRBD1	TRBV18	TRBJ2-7	CASSLRQGARNHEQYF
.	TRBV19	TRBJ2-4	CASSPMLSRNQNIQYF
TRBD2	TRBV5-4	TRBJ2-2	CASSSPGGNTGELFF
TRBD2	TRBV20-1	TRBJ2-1	CSATSGGRQFF
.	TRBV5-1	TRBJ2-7	CASSQLESGEQYF
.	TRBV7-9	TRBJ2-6	CATEWWGPGANVLTF
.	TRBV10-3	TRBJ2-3	CAIRSQGDTQYF
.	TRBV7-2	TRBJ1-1	CASSLMGQNTEAFF
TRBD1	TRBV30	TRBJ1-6	CAWGRTGDSPLHF
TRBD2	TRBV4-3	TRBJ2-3	CASSQRFRLAGLETSTDTQYF
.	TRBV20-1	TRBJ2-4	CSAGPGGIQYF
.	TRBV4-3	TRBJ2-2	CASSLLGRVTGELFF
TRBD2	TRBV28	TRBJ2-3	CASTRGQRGQYF
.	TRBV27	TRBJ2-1	CASSSPARGYNEQFF
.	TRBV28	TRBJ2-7	CASSFGTSSYEQYF
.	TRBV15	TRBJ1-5	CATSRDLSQPQHF
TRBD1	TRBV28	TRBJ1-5	CATGSPPGQGGPTRNQPQHF
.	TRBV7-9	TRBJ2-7	CASSPVYEQYF
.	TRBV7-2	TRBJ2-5	CASSFGFQETQYF
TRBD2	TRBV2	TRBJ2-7	CASSEASKVATSGPYEQYF
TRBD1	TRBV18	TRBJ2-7	CASSPDRVGEQYF
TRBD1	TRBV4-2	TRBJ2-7	CASSLKQGDGDEQYF
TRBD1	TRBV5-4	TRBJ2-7	CASSLNIGQGNEQYF
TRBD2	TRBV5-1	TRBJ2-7	CASSTGLAGVPESYEQYF
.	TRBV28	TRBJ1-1	CASSLWPTGLNTEAFF
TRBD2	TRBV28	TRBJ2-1	CASTITVGLAGAYNEQFF
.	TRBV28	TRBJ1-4	CASSLREKLFF
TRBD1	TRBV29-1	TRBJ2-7	CSAQKTHGTGSYEQYF
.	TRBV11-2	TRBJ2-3	CASSSSVGTPRRDTQYF
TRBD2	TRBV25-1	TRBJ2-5	CASTSHRDYISGKTQYF
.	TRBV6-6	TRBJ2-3	CASSYSPAGKGYTQYF
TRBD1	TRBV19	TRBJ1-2	CASFRGTYGYTF
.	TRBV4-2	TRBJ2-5	CASSQLERARPQETQYF
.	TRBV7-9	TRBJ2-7	CASSSSSRSSEKSYEQYF
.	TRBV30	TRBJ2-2	CAWRALGAGELFF
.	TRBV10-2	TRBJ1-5	CASSDQVVNQPQHF
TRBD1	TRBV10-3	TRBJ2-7	CAISESSGPGTGPYEQYF
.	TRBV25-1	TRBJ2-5	CASSLNMAQYF